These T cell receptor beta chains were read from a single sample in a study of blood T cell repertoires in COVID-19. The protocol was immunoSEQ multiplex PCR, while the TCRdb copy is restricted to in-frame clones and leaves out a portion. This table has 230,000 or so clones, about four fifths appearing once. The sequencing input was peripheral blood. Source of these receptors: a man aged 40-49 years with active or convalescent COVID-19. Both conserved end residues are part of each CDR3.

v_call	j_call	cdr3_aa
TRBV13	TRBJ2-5	CASSHNRAASGSETQYF
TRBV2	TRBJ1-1	CARIRDRNTEAFF
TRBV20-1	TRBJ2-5	CSAGPRTQYF
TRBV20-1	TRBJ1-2	CSASLGQQVDGYTF
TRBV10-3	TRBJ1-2	CAISVGQGSYGYTF
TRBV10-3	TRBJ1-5	CASSDSRHSNQPQHF
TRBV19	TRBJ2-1	CASSRANYNEQFF
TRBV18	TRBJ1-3	CASSPGRDSGNTIYF
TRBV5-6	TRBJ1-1	CASSLGQTLYEAFF
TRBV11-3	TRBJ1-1	CASSRGGQYTEAFF
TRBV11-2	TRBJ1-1	CASSWEGGETEAFF
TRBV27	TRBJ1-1	CASSPSGTRAFF
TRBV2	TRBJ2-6	CASSEVAGANVLTF
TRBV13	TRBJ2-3	CASSLDRDRATLGTDTQYF
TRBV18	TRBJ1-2	CASSPARQGPGYTF
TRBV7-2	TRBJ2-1	CASSFRVYGYNEQFF
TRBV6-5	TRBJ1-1	CASRLRGRSAEAFF
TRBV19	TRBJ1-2	CASTSRDRDRAGYTF
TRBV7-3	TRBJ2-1	CASSLGTLPGTNSNEQFF
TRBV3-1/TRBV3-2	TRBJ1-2	CASSQEGANYGYTF
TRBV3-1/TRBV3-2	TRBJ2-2	CASSQGTSFTGELFF
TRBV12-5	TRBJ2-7	CASGFRLGLASYEQYF
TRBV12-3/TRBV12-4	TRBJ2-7	CASSLEGYEQYF
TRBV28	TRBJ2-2	CASSRRTGVAGELFF
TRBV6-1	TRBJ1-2	CASSEVETGGLGYTF
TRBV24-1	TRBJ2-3	CATSDTRTGLNTQYF
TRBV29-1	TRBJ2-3	CSVARLAGRGYTQYF
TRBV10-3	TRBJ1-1	CAISETGGANTEAFF
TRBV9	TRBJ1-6	CASSPSGVSNSPLHF
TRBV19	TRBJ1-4	CASSLPGQGNEKLFF
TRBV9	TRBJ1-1	CASSPLGTANTEAFF
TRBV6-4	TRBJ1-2	CASSDSGTGYGYTF
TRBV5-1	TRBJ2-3	CASSTGLATDTQYF
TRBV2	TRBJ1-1	CASSEQGTNEAFF
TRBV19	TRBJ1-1	CASSMRNTEAFF
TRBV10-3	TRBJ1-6	CAISELRTGDSPLHF